This TCR beta chain derives from a study of blood T cells in healthy people across ages. Every participating donor contributed about 10 milliliters of peripheral blood through a draw. Then a second PCR, running roughly 7 to 11 cycles, was carried out with a sample-barcoded 5' primer and a J-beta primer mix. A single record per CDR3 protein comes from TCRdb applying MiXCR to the 5' RACE reads. This sample has roughly 1 million distinct CDR3 sequences, with approximately 26% found just once. V was shortened by 7 bases and J by 7 bases, with 10 bases between the two germline ends. The CDR3 consists of 12 residues. Germline V gene data show CDR1 as MNHEY and CDR2 as SVGEGT. This clonotype was seen a single time. The data also belong to a second study, concerning T cells of mothers and their children. That source reports: The sample comes from 8 or 9 healthy Caucasian donors: mothers and children.

The chain has TRBV6-2 or TRBV6-3 and TRBJ1-4; D is unresolved. The sequenced sample was blood. This TCR was recovered from a girl aged 2-10 years in good health. The DNA of the CDR3 is TGTGCCAGCAAGGGCAATCGTGAAAAACTGTTTTTT. Translated: CASKGNREKLFF.